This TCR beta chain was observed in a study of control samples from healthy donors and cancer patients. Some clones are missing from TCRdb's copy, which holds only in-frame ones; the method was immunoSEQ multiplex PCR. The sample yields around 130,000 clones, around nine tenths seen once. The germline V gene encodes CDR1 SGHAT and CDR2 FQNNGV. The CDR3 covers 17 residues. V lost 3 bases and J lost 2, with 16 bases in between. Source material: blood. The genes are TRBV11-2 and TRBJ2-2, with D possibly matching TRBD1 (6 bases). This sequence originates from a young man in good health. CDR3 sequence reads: CASSFGTSRGNTGELFF. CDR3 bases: TGTGCCAGCAGCTTTGGGACAAGTCGCGGTAACACCGGGGAGCTGTTTTTT.